This T cell receptor beta chain derives from a study of Ad26.COV2.S vaccination and SARS-CoV-2 variants. Assay: immunoSEQ multiplex PCR; the TCRdb copy retains only in-frame clones and omits some. In the table there are 200,000 to 250,000 clones, 88% of which are singletons. This CDR3 contains 14 residues. V was cut by 2 bases and J by 3 bases, with 8 bases left in between. Germline loops: CDR1 MNHNS, CDR2 SASEGT. This sample's treatment: around 19 received Ad26.COV2.S at low or high dose, single or two shots; a few received placebo; per-sample allocation not given. Following the first vaccine or placebo injection, samples were taken on day 63. At a Boston site, the person donating was an adult of 18-55 years.

The specimen comprised peripheral blood, sampled in a trial of Ad26.COV2.S vaccine versus placebo. The J gene is TRBJ1-5, the V gene TRBV6-1; no clear D gene. This TCR was recovered from a person aged 18-65 years who received the Ad26.COV2.S COVID-19 vaccine or a placebo. Here the CDR3 DNA reads TGTGCCAGCAGTGAACTAACAGTCAATCAGCCCCAGCATTTT. This sequence encodes CASSELTVNQPQHF.